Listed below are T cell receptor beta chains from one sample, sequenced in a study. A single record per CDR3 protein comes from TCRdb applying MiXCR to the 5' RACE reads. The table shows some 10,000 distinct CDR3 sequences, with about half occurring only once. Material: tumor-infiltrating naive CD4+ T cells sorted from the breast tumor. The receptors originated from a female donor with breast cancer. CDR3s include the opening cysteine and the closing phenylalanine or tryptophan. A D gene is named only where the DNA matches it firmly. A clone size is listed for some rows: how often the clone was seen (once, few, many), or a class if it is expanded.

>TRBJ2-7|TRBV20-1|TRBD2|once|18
CSASRSPAGGFTSYEQYF
TGCAGTGCTAGTAGGTCGCCAGCGGGAGGGTTCACCTCCTACGAGCAGTACTTC
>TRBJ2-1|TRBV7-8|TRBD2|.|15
CASSPRRREGREQFF
TGTGCCAGCAGCCCTCGTAGGCGGGAGGGCAGGGAGCAGTTCTTC
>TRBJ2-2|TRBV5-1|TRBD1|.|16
CASSPRDSLNTGELFF
TGCGCCAGCAGCCCCCGGGACAGTCTGAACACCGGGGAGCTGTTTTTT
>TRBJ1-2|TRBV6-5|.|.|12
CASRVGTYGYTF
TGTGCCAGCAGGGTGGGGACCTATGGCTACACCTTC
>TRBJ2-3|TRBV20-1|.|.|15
CSAGDRRGSTDTQYF
TGCAGTGCTGGAGATCGGAGGGGGAGCACAGATACGCAGTATTTT
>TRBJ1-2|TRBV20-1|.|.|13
CSARDGEGYGYTF
TGCAGTGCTAGAGACGGCGAGGGGTATGGCTACACCTTC
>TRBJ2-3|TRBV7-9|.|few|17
CASNPTGPAGLTDTQYF
TGTGCCAGCAACCCTACTGGTCCAGCGGGCCTCACAGATACGCAGTATTTT
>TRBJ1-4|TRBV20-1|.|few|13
CSARDPYNEKLFF
TGCAGTGCTAGAGATCCGTATAATGAAAAACTGTTTTTT
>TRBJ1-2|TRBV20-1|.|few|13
CSARASGARGYTF
TGCAGTGCTAGAGCGTCGGGGGCGCGAGGCTACACCTTC
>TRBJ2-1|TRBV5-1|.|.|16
CASSLGTGENYNEQFF
TGCGCCAGCAGCTTGGGGACGGGAGAAAACTACAATGAGCAGTTCTTC
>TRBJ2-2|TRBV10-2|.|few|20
CASSETPLYREGTNTGELFF
TGCGCCAGCAGTGAGACCCCCCTCTACAGGGAAGGGACGAACACCGGGGAGCTGTTTTTT
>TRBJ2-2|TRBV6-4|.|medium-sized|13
CASSAGDTGELFF
TGTGCCAGCAGTGCAGGGGACACCGGGGAGCTGTTTTTT